These 19 T cell receptor beta chains were all obtained from the same sample, sequenced in a study of T cell responses to AZD1222 COVID-19 vaccine. Sequenced by immunoSEQ multiplex PCR; TCRdb stores in-frame clones only, minus some. The table includes approximately 110,000 clones, roughly 87% detected once. Sequenced here: peripheral blood, sampled on day 0 of AZD1222 vaccination. The receptors here all came from an adult in good health.

The V and J genes are TRBV28 and TRBJ1-1; a possible D gene is TRBD1 (6 bases). CDR3 length equals 14 residues. V lost 7 bases and J lost 0, with 12 bases in between. Germline CDR1 is MDHEN and CDR2 is SYDVKM. CDR3 nucleotide sequence: TGTGCCAGCATCTCAGGGGCTCTGAACACTGAAGCTTTCTTT. Encoded protein: CASISGALNTEAFF. The full variable domain, completed using reference TRBV28 and TRBJ1-1, is DVKVTQSSRYLVKRTGEKVFLECVQDMDHENMFWYRQDPGLGLRLIYFSYDVKMKEKGDIPEGYSVSREKKERFSLILESASTNQTSMYLCASISGALNTEAFFGQGTRLTVV.

V usage is TRBV18 and J usage is TRBJ1-6; 7 bases map to TRBD1. V lost 3 bases to trimming and J lost 7 bases; unmatched junction nucleotides: 3. The germline V gene encodes CDR1 KGHSH and CDR2 LQKENI. The CDR3 consists of 14 residues. The CDR3 nucleotides are TGTGCCAGCTCACCGGTGACAGGGAATTCACCCCTCCACTTT. The encoded protein is CASSPVTGNSPLHF. Variable domain in full (rest from reference TRBV18 and TRBJ1-6): NAGVMQNPRHLVRRRGQEARLRCSPMKGHSHVYWYRQLPEEGLKFMVYLQKENIIDESGMPKERFSAEFPKEGPSILRIQQVVRGDSAAYFCASSPVTGNSPLHFGNGTRLTVT.

The chain has TRBV4-2 and TRBJ2-2, with a weak D call TRBD2 (5 bases). The germline V gene has CDR1 LGHNA and CDR2 YNFKEQ. The CDR3 consists of 15 residues. The V end was cut by 1 base, the J end by 4 bases, with 10 bases between. The chain's CDR3 is CASSQVRAATGELFF. In DNA form, the CDR3 reads TGTGCCAGCAGCCAAGTGCGGGCAGCCACCGGGGAGCTGTTTTTT.

This rearrangement joins TRBV19 to TRBJ1-5; 11 bases match TRBD1. V dropped 3 bases and J dropped 2; count of bases not matched to a gene: 9. CDR3 length: 18 amino acids. Germline loops: CDR1 LNHDA, CDR2 SQIVND (reference sequence). Here the CDR3 reads CASSIGTGGLVGNQPQHF. Written as DNA, the CDR3 is TGTGCCAGTAGTATCGGGACAGGGGGGCTGGTCGGCAATCAGCCCCAGCATTTT.

The rearrangement joins TRBV7-2 to TRBJ1-6, with TRBD1 matching over 8 bases. Germline-derived CDR1 and CDR2 are SGHTA and FQGNSA. Trimming removed 5 bases from V and 9 bases from J; junction bases left unmatched: 6. The length of the CDR3 is 14 residues. CDR3 nucleotide sequence: TGTGCCAGCAGCAGGGACAGGAGCAGTTCACCCCTCCACTTT. Residues: CASSRDRSSSPLHF.

The rearrangement joins TRBV7-9 to TRBJ2-2; either TRBD1 or TRBD2 may supply D (5 bases each). Per germline, CDR1 SEHNR and CDR2 FQNEAQ (reference sequence). This CDR3 has 17 amino acids. V shed 1 base and J shed 4 bases, with 16 bases lying between them. The CDR3 coding sequence is TGTGCCAGCAGCTTAGGTCCGCAGGGAGTGATCACCGGGGAGCTGTTTTTT. This codes for CASSLGPQGVITGELFF.

V usage is TRBV21-1 and J usage is TRBJ2-7. TRBV21-1 is reported as a pseudogene. The CDR3 totals 12 residues. CDR3 sequence: CASSKGTYEQYF. The CDR3 DNA follows: TGTGCCAGCAGCAAGGGAACATACGAGCAGTACTTC.

V and J are TRBV10-3 and TRBJ1-2; D unresolved. CDR1 and CDR2 from the germline V gene are ENHRY and SYGVKD. Trimming shortened V by 3 bases and J by 5 bases, and 13 bases separated the two germline ends. The CDR3 is 14 amino acids. CDR3 DNA sequence: TGTGCCATCAGTGAAGTCTCGACCGAGTATGGCTACACCTTC. It specifies CAISEVSTEYGYTF.

This clone occurred a few times. V usage is TRBV4-3 and J usage is TRBJ2-7; 11 bases are shared with TRBD1. Trimming removed 4 bases from V and 1 base from J; junction bases left unmatched: 3. The CDR3 extends over 15 amino acids. Germline lookup yields CDR1 LGHNA and CDR2 YSLEER. CDR3 protein: CASSPGQGESYEQYF. In DNA form, the CDR3 reads TGCGCCAGCAGCCCGGGACAGGGGGAGTCCTACGAGCAGTACTTC.

The chain links TRBV4-2 to TRBJ1-2, with TRBD1 identical over 8 bases. V lost 0 bases and J lost 2; bases outside the gene matches: 8. Germline CDR1 and CDR2: LGHNA and YNFKEQ. The CDR3 runs 17 residues. DNA of the CDR3: TGTGCCAGCAGCCAAGATTCCCGGACAGGGATGAACTATGGCTACACCTTC. Residues: CASSQDSRTGMNYGYTF.

The chain has TRBV9 and TRBJ1-3; D is possibly TRBD1 (6 bases). The V gene's germline CDR1 is SGDLS and CDR2 YYNGEE. Trimming took off 4 bases at V and 2 bases at J, with 16 bases between the two ends. The CDR3 has 16 residues. Here the CDR3 DNA reads TGTGCCAGCAGCATAGGACAGTTATTCGCTGGAAACACCATATATTTT. It translates to CASSIGQLFAGNTIYF.

The V and J genes are TRBV27 and TRBJ2-1; D might be TRBD1 (6 bases). V dropped 2 bases and J dropped 4 bases, with 9 bases sitting between them. From germline, CDR1 is MNHEY and CDR2 SMNVEV (reference sequence). The CDR3 has 14 amino acids. Here the CDR3 DNA reads TGTGCCAGCAGTTTAAACAGGGCATACAATGAGCAGTTCTTC. The encoded protein is CASSLNRAYNEQFF.

This chain links TRBV7-9 with TRBJ2-7; a weak D match, TRBD1 (6 bases). Per germline, CDR1 SEHNR and CDR2 FQNEAQ (reference sequence). The CDR3 has 14 residues. V was clipped by 5 bases and J by 1 base, with 12 bases between them. The CDR3 DNA follows: TGTGCCAGCAGCCCACACGGACAGTCCTACGAGCAGTACTTC. Translation: CASSPHGQSYEQYF.

The rearrangement uses TRBV6-5 and TRBJ1-2, with no clear D. In germline, CDR1 is MNHEY, CDR2 SVGAGI. The germline V and J ends were trimmed by 2 bases and 3 bases, with 10 bases remaining between them. CDR3 length: 14 residues. The CDR3 protein is CASSYAGEDYGYTF. As DNA, the CDR3 is TGTGCCAGCAGTTACGCCGGGGAGGACTATGGCTACACCTTC.

V is TRBV24-1 and J is TRBJ1-5; D might be TRBD1 (6 bases). Germline V gene sequence: CDR1 KGHDR, CDR2 SFDVKD. This CDR3 is 18 amino acids long. The V end lost 6 bases, the J end lost 8 bases, and 28 bases lay between the germline ends. The CDR3 nucleotides are TGTGCCACCAGTTCCCAGCAGCACACTCACAGGGACATAGAGCCCCAGCATTTT. Its translation: CATSSQQHTHRDIEPQHF.

The chain carries TRBV25-1 and TRBJ1-2, with TRBD1 identical over 9 bases. In germline, CDR1 is MGHDK, CDR2 SYGVNS. V lost 3 bases to trimming and J lost 4 bases; unmatched junction nucleotides: 6. This CDR3 comprises 15 residues. CDR3 DNA sequence: TGTGCCAGCAGTGATCCGGGACAGGGAGTCTATGGCTACACCTTC. This codes for CASSDPGQGVYGYTF.

V is TRBV19 and J is TRBJ1-4; D is uncertain. V lost 6 bases and J 8 bases, leaving 19 bases between the germline ends. The CDR3 length is 15 residues. Germline loops: CDR1 LNHDA, CDR2 SQIVND (reference sequence). CDR3 in DNA: TGTGCCAGTAGCCTCAACACTGGGAATGGGGAAAAACTGTTTTTT. Its translation: CASSLNTGNGEKLFF.

The gene calls are TRBV12-3 or TRBV12-4 and TRBJ1-3, with no clear D. The CDR3 spans 13 residues. Trimming pared 9 bases from V and 2 bases from J, leaving 11 bases between. This CDR3 is CASGMVPGNTIYF. Here the CDR3 DNA reads TGTGCCAGTGGTATGGTTCCTGGAAACACCATATATTTT.

The rearrangement links TRBV5-1 to TRBJ2-6, with a possible D match to TRBD1 (5 bases). With 4 bases removed from V and 0 bases from J, the gap between germline ends came to 8 bases. Germline loops: CDR1 SGHRS, CDR2 YFSETQ. The CDR3 is made up of 15 amino acids. The CDR3 bases are TGCGCCAGCAGCCCGACAGACTCTGGGGCCAACGTCCTGACTTTC. Encoded protein: CASSPTDSGANVLTF.